Listed here are 3 T cell receptor beta chains from one sample, sequenced in a study of T cells in Graves' hyperthyroidism and ophthalmopathy. Using RNA transcripts as the source, TCR beta CDR3 regions were amplified. The HTBI primer set served for first-round RT-PCR of the TCR CDR3. TCRdb analysed the multiplex PCR reads with MiXCR anew, one entry per CDR3 protein. The sample has about 270,000 distinct CDR3 sequences; about 20% are singletons. The specimen sequenced was blood. All receptors come from a man aged 25 to 40 with Graves' ophthalmopathy.

This clonotype occurred many times. This chain links TRBV11-2 with TRBJ2-2, with unresolved D. The CDR3 spans 16 residues. Germline CDR1 reads SGHAT; CDR2 reads FQNNGV. V was shortened by 1 base and J by 3 bases, with 12 bases between the two germline ends. CDR3 in DNA: TGTGCCAGCAGCTTAGTAGGCCAGGCGGACACCGGGGAGCTGTTTTTT. This sequence encodes CASSLVGQADTGELFF.

The chain links TRBV29-1 to TRBJ1-1; the D gene is possibly TRBD1 (6 bases). V dropped 3 bases and J dropped 7 bases, with 9 bases sitting between them. Germline V CDR1 and CDR2: SQVTM, ANQGSEA. The CDR3 loop spans 11 amino acids. The CDR3 is CSVDRGDEAFF. For the CDR3, the DNA is TGCAGCGTTGACAGGGGAGATGAAGCTTTCTTT.

The sample holds a few counts of this clonotype. The chain joins TRBV28 to TRBJ1-2; D gene unclear. The V end lost 10 bases, the J end lost 6 bases, and 12 bases lay between the germline ends. Germline CDR1 MDHEN, CDR2 SYDVKM. This CDR3 region has 11 residues. The CDR3 region is CATGEVDGYTF. CDR3 nucleotide sequence: TGTGCCACCGGGGAAGTGGATGGCTACACCTTC.